This TCR beta chain comes out of a study of blood T cell repertoires in COVID-19. Data came from immunoSEQ multiplex PCR; TCRdb stores just in-frame clones and leaves some out. The sample includes about 130,000 clones, 90% of them seen just once. The CDR3 extends over 14 amino acids. Germline V gives CDR1 MNHEY, CDR2 SVGAGI. The V and J ends lost 7 bases and 8 bases, in that order; junction bases with no gene match: 8. The sequence came from a man aged 50-59 years with active COVID-19. The chain combines TRBV6-5 with TRBJ2-1, with 10 bases that match TRBD1. The specimen was peripheral blood. The DNA for the CDR3 is TGTGCCAGCACCCGGACAGGGGGTAACGATGAGCAGTTCTTC. The encoded protein is CASTRTGGNDEQFF.